Given below is one T cell receptor (beta chain) in context. The antigen remains undetermined. This entry belongs to a study of metastatic and nonmetastatic thyroid tumors. Across the study: The comparison covered peripheral blood and tumor or nodule tissue in malignant and benign thyroid patients. Overall study findings and caveats: Relative to benign nodules, malignant thyroid tumors were reportedly characterized by significantly elevated TCR beta diversity in blood and tumor.

As handled by the study authors: CDR3 differences across clinicopathological groups were used to build a distant-metastasis classifier for papillary thyroid cancer. MiXCR was used by TCRdb to re-call the PCR reads. These V and J calls derive from TCRdb rather than the authors' analysis. The sample carries some 15,000 clones, about 12% recorded once. No treatment of any kind had been given to any patient before thyroid surgery. Germline V gene data show CDR1 as SQVTM and CDR2 as ANQGSEA. This CDR3 comprises 13 residues. The germline V and J ends were trimmed by 7 bases and 3 bases, with 13 bases remaining between them.

Sequencing used blood. This receptor was taken from a female donor with papillary thyroid cancer or a benign thyroid nodule (not recorded which). Some clones in this sample may be carry-over from other donors' samples. V gene TRBV29-1 combines with J gene TRBJ2-4; possibly TRBD2 for D (6 bases). The DNA of the CDR3 is TGCAGCGGACAGCCCGGGGGCAAAAACATTCAGTACTTC. Its protein is CSGQPGGKNIQYF.